This T cell receptor beta chain originates from a study of CD8+ T cells in alopecia areata. Study background: Dosing with tofacitinib proceeded for 6 to 18 months, followed by 6 months off drug. Study outcomes and limitations: Since there was just one nonresponder, nobody can yet say how baseline CD8+ expansion ties to response.

Treatment indicated: oral pan-JAK inhibitor, 5-10 mg twice daily. CDR3 length equals 15 residues. With V trimmed by 1 base and J by 4 bases, 4 bases remained unmatched. Germline CDR1 is SGHRS and CDR2 is YFSETQ. RNA was extracted and reverse transcribed into cDNA as the sequencing template. Assay used: immunoSEQ multiplex PCR; TCRdb lists only in-frame clones, some missing. This sample yields about 220,000 clones, of which about 50% are seen a single time; 1.6% belongs to the top ten. Comments on this clone: Its antigen remains unidentified.

The sequenced sample was CD4+ T cells sorted from blood, obtained at week 4, from a patient treated with tofacitinib. This sequence originates from a human donor with alopecia areata. The chain carries TRBV5-1 and TRBJ2-3; 9 nucleotides line up with TRBD2. CDR3 nucleotides: TGCGCCAGCAGCTTGCAAGCGGGGGGCGCAGATACGCAGTATTTT. Translation: CASSLQAGGADTQYF.